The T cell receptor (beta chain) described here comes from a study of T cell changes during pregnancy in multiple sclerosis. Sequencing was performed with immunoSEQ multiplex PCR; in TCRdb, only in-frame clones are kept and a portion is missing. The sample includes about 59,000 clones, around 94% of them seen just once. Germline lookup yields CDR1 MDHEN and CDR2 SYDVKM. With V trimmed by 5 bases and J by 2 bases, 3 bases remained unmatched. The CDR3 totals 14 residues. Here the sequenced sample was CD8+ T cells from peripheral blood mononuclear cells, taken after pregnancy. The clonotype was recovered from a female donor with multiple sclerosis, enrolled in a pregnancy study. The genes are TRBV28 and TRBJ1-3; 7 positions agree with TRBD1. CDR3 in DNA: TGTGCCAGCAGTACGGGACAGACTGGAAACACCATATATTTT. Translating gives CASSTGQTGNTIYF. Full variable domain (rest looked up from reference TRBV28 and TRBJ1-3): DVKVTQSSRYLVKRTGEKVFLECVQDMDHENMFWYRQDPGLGLRLIYFSYDVKMKEKGDIPEGYSVSREKKERFSLILESASTNQTSMYLCASSTGQTGNTIYFGEGSWLTVV.